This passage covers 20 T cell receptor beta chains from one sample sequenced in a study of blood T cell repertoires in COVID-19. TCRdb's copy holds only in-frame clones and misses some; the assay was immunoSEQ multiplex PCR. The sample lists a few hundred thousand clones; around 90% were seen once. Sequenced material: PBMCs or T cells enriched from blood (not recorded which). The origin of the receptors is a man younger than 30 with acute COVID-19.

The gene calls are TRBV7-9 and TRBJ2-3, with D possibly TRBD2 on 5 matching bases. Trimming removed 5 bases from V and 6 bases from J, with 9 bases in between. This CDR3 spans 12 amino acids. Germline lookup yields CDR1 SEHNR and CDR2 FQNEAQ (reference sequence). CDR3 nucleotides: TGTGCCAGCAGCCTCGGGGAGGATACGCAGTATTTT. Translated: CASSLGEDTQYF.

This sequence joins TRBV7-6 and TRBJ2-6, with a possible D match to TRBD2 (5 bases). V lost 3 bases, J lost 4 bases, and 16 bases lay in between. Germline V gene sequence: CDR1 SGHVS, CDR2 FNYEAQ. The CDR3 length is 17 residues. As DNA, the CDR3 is TGTGCCAGCAGCTTTTCGAATGGGGAGTTGGGGGCCAACGTCCTGACTTTC. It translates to CASSFSNGELGANVLTF.

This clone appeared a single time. DNA of the CDR3: TGTGCCAGCAGTTCCCCGACAGGCCCCGGATCACCCCAGCATTTT. It codes for CASSSPTGPGSPQHF. V is TRBV28 and J is TRBJ1-5, with a tentative D call TRBD1 (6 bases). The germline V gene has CDR1 MDHEN and CDR2 SYDVKM. CDR3 length: 15 amino acids. The V and J ends lost 4 bases and 10 bases respectively, with 20 bases between them.

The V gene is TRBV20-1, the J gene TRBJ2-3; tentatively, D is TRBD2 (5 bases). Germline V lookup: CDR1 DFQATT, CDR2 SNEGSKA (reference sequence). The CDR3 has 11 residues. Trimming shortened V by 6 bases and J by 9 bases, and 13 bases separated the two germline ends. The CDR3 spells CSAERLETQYF. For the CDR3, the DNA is TGCAGTGCCGAGCGGCTAGAGACGCAGTATTTT.

CDR3 loop: CASSRQRGYEQYF. CDR3 bases: TGTGCCAGCAGCCGACAACGGGGTTACGAGCAGTACTTC. The chain carries TRBV3-1 (or the pseudogene TRBV3-2) and TRBJ2-7; possibly TRBD2 for D (5 bases). The V end lost 4 bases, the J end lost 4 bases, and 11 bases lay between the germline ends. The CDR3 contains 13 residues. From germline, CDR1 is LGHDT and CDR2 YNNKEL (reference sequence).

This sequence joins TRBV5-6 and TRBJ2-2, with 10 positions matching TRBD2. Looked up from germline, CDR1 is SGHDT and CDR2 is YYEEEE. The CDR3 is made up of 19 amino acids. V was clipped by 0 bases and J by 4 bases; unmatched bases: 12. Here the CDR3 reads CASSLESSGRLQSTGELFF. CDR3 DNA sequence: TGTGCCAGCAGCTTGGAAAGTAGCGGGAGGTTGCAGAGCACCGGGGAGCTGTTTTTT.

The CDR3 DNA is TGTGCCAGCAGCCAAGAGGGACAAGCGTACCAAGAGACCCAGTACTTC. Translating it yields CASSQEGQAYQETQYF. This chain uses TRBV3-1 (or the pseudogene TRBV3-2) with TRBJ2-5; a possible D gene is TRBD1 (6 bases). Germline V gene data show CDR1 as LGHDT and CDR2 as YNNKEL (reference sequence). This CDR3 is 16 amino acids long. Trimming shortened V by 0 bases and J by 0 bases, and 11 bases separated the two germline ends.

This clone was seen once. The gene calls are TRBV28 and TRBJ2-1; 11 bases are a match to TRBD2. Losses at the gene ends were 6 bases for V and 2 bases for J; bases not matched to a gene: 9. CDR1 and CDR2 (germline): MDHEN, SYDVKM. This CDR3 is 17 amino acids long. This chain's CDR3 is CASRFAYSGRAYNEQFF. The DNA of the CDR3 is TGTGCCAGCAGATTCGCTTATAGCGGGAGGGCCTACAATGAGCAGTTCTTC.

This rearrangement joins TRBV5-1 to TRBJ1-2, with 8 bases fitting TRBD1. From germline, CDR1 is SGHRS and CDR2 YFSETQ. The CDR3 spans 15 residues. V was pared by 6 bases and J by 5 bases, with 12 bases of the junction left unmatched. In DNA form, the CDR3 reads TGCGCCAGCACCCCCGGGCAGGGGGCATGGTATGGCTACACCTTC. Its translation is CASTPGQGAWYGYTF.

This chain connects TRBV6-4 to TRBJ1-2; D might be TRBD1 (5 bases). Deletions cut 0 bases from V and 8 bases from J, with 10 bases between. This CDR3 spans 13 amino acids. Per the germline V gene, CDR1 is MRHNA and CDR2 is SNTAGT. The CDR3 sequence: CASSDSPRGGYTF. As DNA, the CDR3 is TGTGCCAGCAGTGACTCCCCCCGGGGGGGCTACACCTTC.

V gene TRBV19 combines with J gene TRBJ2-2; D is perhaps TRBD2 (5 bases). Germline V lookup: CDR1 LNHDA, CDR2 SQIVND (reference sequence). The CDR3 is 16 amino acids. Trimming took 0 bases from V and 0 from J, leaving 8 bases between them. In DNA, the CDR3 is TGTGCCAGTAGTATAGATGGGCGGGCGAACACCGGGGAGCTGTTTTTT. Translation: CASSIDGRANTGELFF. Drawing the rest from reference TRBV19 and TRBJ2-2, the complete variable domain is DGGITQSPKYLFRKEGQNVTLSCEQNLNHDAMYWYRQDPGQGLRLIYYSQIVNDFQKGDIAEGYSVSREKKESFPLTVTSAQKNPTAFYLCASSIDGRANTGELFFGEGSRLTVL.

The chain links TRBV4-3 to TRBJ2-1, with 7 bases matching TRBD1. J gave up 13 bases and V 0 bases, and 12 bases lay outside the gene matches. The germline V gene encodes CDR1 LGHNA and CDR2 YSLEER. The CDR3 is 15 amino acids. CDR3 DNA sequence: TGCGCCAGCAGCCAAGATCGAGGGGGCCCGTTTTACCAGTTCTTC. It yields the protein CASSQDRGGPFYQFF.

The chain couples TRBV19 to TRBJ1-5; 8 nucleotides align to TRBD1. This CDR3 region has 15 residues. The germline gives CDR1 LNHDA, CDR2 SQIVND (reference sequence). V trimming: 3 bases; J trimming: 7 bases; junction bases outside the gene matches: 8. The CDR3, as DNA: TGTGCCAGTAGTATGGTCCGGACAGGGTACCAGCCCCAGCATTTT. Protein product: CASSMVRTGYQPQHF.

The DNA for the CDR3 is TGTGCCAGCAGGGTTGGACAGGGATGGGAGACCCAGTACTTC. Amino acid sequence: CASRVGQGWETQYF. The chain couples TRBV28 to TRBJ2-5; 8 bases align to TRBD1. Germline CDR1 is MDHEN and CDR2 is SYDVKM. Trimming at V came to 6 bases and at J to 5 bases, leaving 8 bases not matched to a gene. The CDR3 runs 14 residues.

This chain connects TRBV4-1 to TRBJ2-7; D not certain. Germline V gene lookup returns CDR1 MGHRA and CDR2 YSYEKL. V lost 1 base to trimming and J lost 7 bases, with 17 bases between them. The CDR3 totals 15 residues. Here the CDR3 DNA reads TGCGCCAGCAGCCAAGTAAGCTCCTCCTACGATGAGCAGTACTTC. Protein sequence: CASSQVSSSYDEQYF.

The CDR3, as DNA: TGTGCCAGTAGTGTCGGGGAAGAGCAGTACTTC. Protein sequence: CASSVGEEQYF. The genes are TRBV19 and TRBJ2-7; possibly TRBD2 for D (5 bases). V lost 5 bases to trimming and J lost 7 bases, with 9 bases between them. Germline V gene sequence: CDR1 LNHDA, CDR2 SQIVND (reference sequence). CDR3 length: 11 amino acids.

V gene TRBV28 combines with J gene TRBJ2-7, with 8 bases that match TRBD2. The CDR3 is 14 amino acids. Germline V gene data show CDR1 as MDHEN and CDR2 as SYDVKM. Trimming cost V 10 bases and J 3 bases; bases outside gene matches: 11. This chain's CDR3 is CATAGGVINYEQYF. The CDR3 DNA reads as TGTGCCACGGCCGGGGGGGTAATCAACTACGAGCAGTACTTC.

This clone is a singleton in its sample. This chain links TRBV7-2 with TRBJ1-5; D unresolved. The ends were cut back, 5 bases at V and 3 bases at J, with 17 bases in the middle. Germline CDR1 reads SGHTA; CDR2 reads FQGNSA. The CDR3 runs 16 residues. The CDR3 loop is CASSTKIGTDNQPQHF. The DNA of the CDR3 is TGTGCCAGCAGCACTAAGATAGGAACCGACAATCAGCCCCAGCATTTT. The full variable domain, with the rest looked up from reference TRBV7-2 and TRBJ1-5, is GAGVSQSPSNKVTEKGKDVELRCDPISGHTALYWYRQSLGQGLEFLIYFQGNSAPDKSGLPSDRFSAERTGGSVSTLTIQRTQQEDSAVYLCASSTKIGTDNQPQHFGDGTRLSIL.

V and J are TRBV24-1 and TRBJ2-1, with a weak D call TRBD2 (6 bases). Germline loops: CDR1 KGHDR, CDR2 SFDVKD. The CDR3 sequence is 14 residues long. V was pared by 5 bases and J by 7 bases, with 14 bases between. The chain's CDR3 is CATSAPGRKNEQFF. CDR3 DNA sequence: TGTGCCACCAGTGCACCCGGGAGAAAAAATGAGCAGTTCTTC.

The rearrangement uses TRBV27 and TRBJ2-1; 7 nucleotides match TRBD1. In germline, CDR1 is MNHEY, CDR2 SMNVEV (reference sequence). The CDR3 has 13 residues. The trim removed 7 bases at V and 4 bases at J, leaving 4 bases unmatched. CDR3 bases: TGTGCCAGCAAGGGGACAGATTACAATGAGCAGTTCTTC. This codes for CASKGTDYNEQFF.